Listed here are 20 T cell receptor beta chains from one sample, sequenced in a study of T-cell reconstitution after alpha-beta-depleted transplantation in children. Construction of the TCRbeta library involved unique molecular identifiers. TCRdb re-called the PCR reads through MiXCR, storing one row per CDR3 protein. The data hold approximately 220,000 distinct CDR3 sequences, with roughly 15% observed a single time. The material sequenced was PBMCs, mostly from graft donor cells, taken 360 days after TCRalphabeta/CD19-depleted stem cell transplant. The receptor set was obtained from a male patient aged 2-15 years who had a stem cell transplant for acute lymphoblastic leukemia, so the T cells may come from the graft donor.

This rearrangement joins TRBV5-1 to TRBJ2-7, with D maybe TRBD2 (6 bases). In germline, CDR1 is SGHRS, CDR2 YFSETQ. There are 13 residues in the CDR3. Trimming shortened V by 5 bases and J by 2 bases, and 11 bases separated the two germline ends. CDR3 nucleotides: TGCGCCAGCAGTCGCGGGATGACCTACGAGCAGTACTTC. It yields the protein CASSRGMTYEQYF.

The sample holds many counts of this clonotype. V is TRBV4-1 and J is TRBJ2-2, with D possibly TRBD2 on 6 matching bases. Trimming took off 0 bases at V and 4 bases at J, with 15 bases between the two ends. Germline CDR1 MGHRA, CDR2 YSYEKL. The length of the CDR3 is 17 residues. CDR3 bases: TGCGCCAGCAGCCAAGAGGTTCCGGGAGCATTCACCGGGGAGCTGTTTTTT. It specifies CASSQEVPGAFTGELFF.

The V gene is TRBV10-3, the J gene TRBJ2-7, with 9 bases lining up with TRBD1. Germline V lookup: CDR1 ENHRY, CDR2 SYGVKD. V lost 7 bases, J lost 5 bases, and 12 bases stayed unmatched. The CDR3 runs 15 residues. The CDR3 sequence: CAITENRDRAHEQYF. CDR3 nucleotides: TGTGCCATCACCGAAAACCGGGACAGGGCGCACGAGCAGTACTTC.

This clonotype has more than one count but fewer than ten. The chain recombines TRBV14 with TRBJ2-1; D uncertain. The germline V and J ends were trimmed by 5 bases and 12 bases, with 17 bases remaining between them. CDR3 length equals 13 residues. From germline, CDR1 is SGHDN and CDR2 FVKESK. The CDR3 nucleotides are TGTGCCAGCAGCACCCGGACCGATTCGGGGCAGTTCTTC. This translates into CASSTRTDSGQFF.

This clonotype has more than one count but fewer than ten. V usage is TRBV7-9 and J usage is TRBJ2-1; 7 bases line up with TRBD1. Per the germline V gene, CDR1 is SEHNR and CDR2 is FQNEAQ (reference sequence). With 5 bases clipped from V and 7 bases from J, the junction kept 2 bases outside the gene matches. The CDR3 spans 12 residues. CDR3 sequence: CASSIRGNEQFF. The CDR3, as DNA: TGTGCCAGCAGCATCAGGGGGAATGAGCAGTTCTTC.

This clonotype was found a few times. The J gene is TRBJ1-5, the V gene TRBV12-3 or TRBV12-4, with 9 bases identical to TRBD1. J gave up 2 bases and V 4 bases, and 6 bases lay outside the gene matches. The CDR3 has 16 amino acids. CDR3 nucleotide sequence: TGTGCCAGCAGTTCCGGGACAGGGTATCGCAATCAGCCCCAGCATTTT. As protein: CASSSGTGYRNQPQHF.

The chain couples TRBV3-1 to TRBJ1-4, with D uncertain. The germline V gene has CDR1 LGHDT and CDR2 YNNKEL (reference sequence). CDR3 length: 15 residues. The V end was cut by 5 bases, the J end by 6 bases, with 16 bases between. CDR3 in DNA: TGTGCCAGCAGCAACGTCCGGGCCTGGGATGAAAAACTGTTTTTT. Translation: CASSNVRAWDEKLFF.

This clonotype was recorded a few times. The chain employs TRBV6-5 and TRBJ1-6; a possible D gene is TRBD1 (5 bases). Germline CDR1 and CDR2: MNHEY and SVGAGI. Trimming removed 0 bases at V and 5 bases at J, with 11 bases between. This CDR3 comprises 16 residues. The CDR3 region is CASSYSGPGDNSPLHF. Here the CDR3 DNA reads TGTGCCAGCAGTTACTCGGGGCCGGGAGATAATTCACCCCTCCACTTT.

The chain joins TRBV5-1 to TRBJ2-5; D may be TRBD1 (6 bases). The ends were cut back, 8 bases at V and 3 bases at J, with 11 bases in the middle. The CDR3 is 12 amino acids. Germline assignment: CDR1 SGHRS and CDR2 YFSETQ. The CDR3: CASAEGEETQYF. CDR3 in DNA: TGCGCCAGTGCCGAGGGGGAAGAGACCCAGTACTTC.

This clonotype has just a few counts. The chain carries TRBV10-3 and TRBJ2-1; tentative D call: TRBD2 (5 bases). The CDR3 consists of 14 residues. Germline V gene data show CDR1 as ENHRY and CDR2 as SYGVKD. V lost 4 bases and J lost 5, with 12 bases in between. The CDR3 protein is CAISASGSDNEQFF. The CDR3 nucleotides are TGTGCCATCAGTGCAAGCGGCTCAGACAATGAGCAGTTCTTC.

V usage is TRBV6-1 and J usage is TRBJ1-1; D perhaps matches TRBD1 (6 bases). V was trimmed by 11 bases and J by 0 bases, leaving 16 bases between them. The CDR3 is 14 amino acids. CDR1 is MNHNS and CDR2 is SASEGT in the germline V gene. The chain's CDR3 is CAAAVRDMNTEAFF. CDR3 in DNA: TGTGCCGCGGCAGTCAGGGACATGAACACTGAAGCTTTCTTT.

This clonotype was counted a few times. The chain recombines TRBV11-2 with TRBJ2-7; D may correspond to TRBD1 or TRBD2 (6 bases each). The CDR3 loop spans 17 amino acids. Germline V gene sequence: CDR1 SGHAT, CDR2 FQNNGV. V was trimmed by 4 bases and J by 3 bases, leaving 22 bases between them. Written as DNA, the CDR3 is TGTGCCAGCAGCTCACATCGACGGGGGCCGCCTGTCTACGAGCAGTACTTC. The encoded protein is CASSSHRRGPPVYEQYF. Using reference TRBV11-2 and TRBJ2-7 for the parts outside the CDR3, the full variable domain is EAGVAQSPRYKIIEKRQSVAFWCNPISGHATLYWYQQILGQGPKLLIQFQNNGVVDDSQLPKDRFSAERLKGVDSTLKIQPAKLEDSAVYLCASSSHRRGPPVYEQYFGPGTRLTVT.

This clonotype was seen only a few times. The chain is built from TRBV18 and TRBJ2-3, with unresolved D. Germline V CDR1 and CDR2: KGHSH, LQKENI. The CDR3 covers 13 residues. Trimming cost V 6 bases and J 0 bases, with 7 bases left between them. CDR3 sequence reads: CASSYPSTDTQYF. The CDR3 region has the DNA TGTGCCAGCTCCTACCCCAGCACAGATACGCAGTATTTT.

The CDR3 region has the DNA TGCGCCAGCAGCCAATCCGGGTCGGTAAACCAAGAGACCCAGTACTTC. Amino acids: CASSQSGSVNQETQYF. The J gene is TRBJ2-5, the V gene TRBV4-3; D is ambiguous. The CDR3 contains 16 residues. Trimming shortened V by 2 bases and J by 0 bases, and 13 bases separated the two germline ends. Germline lookup yields CDR1 LGHNA and CDR2 YSLEER.

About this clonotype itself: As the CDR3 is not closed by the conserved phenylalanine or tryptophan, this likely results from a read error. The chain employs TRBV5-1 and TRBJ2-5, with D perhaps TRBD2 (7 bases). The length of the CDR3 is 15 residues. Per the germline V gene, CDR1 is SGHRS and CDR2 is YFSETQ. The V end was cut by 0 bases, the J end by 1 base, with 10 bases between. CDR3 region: CASSLEAGAQETQYV. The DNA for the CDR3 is TGCGCCAGCAGCTTGGAGGCGGGGGCCCAAGAGACCCAGTACGTC.

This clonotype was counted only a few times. The CDR3 coding sequence is TGTGCCAGCAGTTCGTATAACCGGGAGAACACTGAAGCTTTCTTT. Translated: CASSSYNRENTEAFF. The V call is TRBV12-3 or TRBV12-4, the J call TRBJ1-1; D ambiguous. Between the trimmed V and J ends, which lost 4 bases and 1 base, there was a span of 13 bases. The CDR3 loop spans 15 amino acids.

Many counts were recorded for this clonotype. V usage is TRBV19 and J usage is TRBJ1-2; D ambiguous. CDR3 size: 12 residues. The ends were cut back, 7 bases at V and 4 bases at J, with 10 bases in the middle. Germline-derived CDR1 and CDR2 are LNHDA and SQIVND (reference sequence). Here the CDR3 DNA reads TGTGCCAGTATCGATAGAACCTATGGCTACACCTTC. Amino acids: CASIDRTYGYTF.

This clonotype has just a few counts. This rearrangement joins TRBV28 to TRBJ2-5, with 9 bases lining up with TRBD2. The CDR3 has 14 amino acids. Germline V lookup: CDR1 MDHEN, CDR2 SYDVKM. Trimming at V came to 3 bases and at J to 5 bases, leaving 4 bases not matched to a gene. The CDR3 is CASSLIAGDETQYF. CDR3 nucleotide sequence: TGTGCCAGCAGTTTGATAGCGGGAGATGAGACCCAGTACTTC.

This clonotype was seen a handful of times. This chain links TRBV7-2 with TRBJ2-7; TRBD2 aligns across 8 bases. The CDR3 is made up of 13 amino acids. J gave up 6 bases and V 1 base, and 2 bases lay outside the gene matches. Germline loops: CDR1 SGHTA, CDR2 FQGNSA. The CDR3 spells CASSLGGGTEQYF. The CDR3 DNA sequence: TGTGCCAGCAGCTTAGGCGGGGGGACCGAGCAGTACTTC. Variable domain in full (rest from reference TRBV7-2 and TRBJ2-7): GAGVSQSPSNKVTEKGKDVELRCDPISGHTALYWYRQSLGQGLEFLIYFQGNSAPDKSGLPSDRFSAERTGGSVSTLTIQRTQQEDSAVYLCASSLGGGTEQYFGPGTRLTVT.

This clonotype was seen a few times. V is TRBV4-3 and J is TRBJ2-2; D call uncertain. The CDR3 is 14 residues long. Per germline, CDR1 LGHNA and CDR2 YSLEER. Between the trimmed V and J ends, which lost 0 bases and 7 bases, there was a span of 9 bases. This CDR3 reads CASSQERTFGELFF. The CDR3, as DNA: TGCGCCAGCAGCCAAGAACGGACCTTCGGGGAGCTGTTTTTT.